These 5 T cell receptor beta chains originate from one sample sequenced in a study of blood T cell repertoires in COVID-19 (TCRdb year 2020). The library was built by means of the immunoSEQ multiplex PCR assay. Here the immuneACCESS table is served through TCRdb, limited to in-frame sequences with V and J called. Missing clones are a known gap in these copies; in checked studies unresolved V genes cover under half, and the rest lacks a known reason. The sample data list 130,000 to 150,000 clones, and around 90% of these were observed just once. The top ten constitute 3.5% to 4.5% of the sample. The sequenced sample consisted of PBMCs or T cells enriched from blood (not recorded which). The receptor set was obtained from a woman aged 40 to 55 who had been exposed to COVID-19.

This clone came up a few times. This chain connects TRBV2 to TRBJ2-2; TRBD2 aligns across 9 bases. J gave up 4 bases and V 1 base, and 4 bases lay outside the gene matches. CDR1 is SNHLY, CDR2 FYNNEI, per germline. This CDR3 contains 16 residues. The CDR3 reads CASSEELAGTTGELFF. The CDR3 DNA sequence: TGTGCCAGCAGTGAAGAGCTAGCGGGGACCACCGGGGAGCTGTTTTTT. The full variable domain, in which reference TRBV2 and TRBJ2-2 provide the parts outside the CDR3, is EPEVTQTPSHQVTQMGQEVILRCVPISNHLYFYWYRQILGQKVEFLVSFYNNEISEKSEIFDDQFSVERPDGSNFTLKIRSTKLEDSAMYFCASSEELAGTTGELFFGEGSRLTVL.

The gene calls are TRBV14 and TRBJ1-5; 11 bases are a match to TRBD1. With 1 base clipped from V and 5 bases from J, the junction kept 1 base outside the gene matches. Per germline, CDR1 SGHDN and CDR2 FVKESK. The CDR3 has 15 residues. In nucleotides, the CDR3 is TGTGCCAGCAGCCAAGGGACAGGGGGCTATCAGCCCCAGCATTTT. Translating it yields CASSQGTGGYQPQHF.

This clone was detected only once. The rearrangement uses TRBV6-2 or TRBV6-3 and TRBJ1-2, with D maybe TRBD1 (6 bases). Trimming shortened V by 5 bases and J by 4 bases, and 14 bases separated the two germline ends. The germline CDR1 and CDR2 sequences are MNHEY and SVGEGT. The CDR3 is 14 amino acids. The CDR3 is CASSVYREGYGYTF. The CDR3 coding sequence is TGTGCCAGCAGTGTGTACAGGGAAGGCTATGGCTACACCTTC.

A single count supports this clone. The chain carries TRBV2 and TRBJ1-6; D is ambiguous. The V end was cut by 8 bases, the J end by 0 bases, with 14 bases between. Germline assignment: CDR1 SNHLY and CDR2 FYNNEI. The length of the CDR3 is 16 residues. Here the CDR3 DNA reads TGTGCCAGCCTGGTGGATCCGGGCTCCTATAATTCACCCCTCCACTTT. It is translated as CASLVDPGSYNSPLHF.

This clone was found once. The CDR3 here is CASSEQTGVRHQHF. The CDR3 DNA follows: TGTGCCAGCAGCGAACAAACAGGGGTCAGACACCAGCATTTT. The chain recombines TRBV6-4 with TRBJ1-5; 7 nucleotides agree with TRBD1. The J segment lost 12 bases and the V segment lost 6 bases, leaving 14 bases of the junction unmatched. The V gene's germline CDR1 is MRHNA and CDR2 SNTAGT. This CDR3 is 14 amino acids long.